These T cell receptor beta chains were read from a single sample in a study of cytomegalovirus exposure and HLA in healthy donors. Assay used: immunoSEQ multiplex PCR; TCRdb lists only in-frame clones, some missing. Of around 300,000 clones listed, 72% are singletons. The material sequenced was PBMCs. The receptors originated from a female donor in good health and CMV-seronegative. Each CDR3 is given without its conserved first and last residue.

>TRBV21-1
ASSKNFIGALSNQPQH
>TRBV7-9
SSSSTLQDRGQNYGYT
>TRBV5-1
ASSLAGRAPRKAF
>TRBV10-2
ASSEGTRGSGTYEQY
>TRBV11-2
ASIGGGGGFEAF
>TRBV7-2
ASRHPVEGAREQY
>TRBV4-1
ASSQEMEDYAQYEQY
>TRBV12-5
ASGTGLLGTGELF
>TRBV11-2
ASSLPGGAYGYT
>TRBV19
ASSVQGNTEAF
>TRBV29-1
SVRTGTYEQY
>TRBV7-9
ASSPQGAGELF